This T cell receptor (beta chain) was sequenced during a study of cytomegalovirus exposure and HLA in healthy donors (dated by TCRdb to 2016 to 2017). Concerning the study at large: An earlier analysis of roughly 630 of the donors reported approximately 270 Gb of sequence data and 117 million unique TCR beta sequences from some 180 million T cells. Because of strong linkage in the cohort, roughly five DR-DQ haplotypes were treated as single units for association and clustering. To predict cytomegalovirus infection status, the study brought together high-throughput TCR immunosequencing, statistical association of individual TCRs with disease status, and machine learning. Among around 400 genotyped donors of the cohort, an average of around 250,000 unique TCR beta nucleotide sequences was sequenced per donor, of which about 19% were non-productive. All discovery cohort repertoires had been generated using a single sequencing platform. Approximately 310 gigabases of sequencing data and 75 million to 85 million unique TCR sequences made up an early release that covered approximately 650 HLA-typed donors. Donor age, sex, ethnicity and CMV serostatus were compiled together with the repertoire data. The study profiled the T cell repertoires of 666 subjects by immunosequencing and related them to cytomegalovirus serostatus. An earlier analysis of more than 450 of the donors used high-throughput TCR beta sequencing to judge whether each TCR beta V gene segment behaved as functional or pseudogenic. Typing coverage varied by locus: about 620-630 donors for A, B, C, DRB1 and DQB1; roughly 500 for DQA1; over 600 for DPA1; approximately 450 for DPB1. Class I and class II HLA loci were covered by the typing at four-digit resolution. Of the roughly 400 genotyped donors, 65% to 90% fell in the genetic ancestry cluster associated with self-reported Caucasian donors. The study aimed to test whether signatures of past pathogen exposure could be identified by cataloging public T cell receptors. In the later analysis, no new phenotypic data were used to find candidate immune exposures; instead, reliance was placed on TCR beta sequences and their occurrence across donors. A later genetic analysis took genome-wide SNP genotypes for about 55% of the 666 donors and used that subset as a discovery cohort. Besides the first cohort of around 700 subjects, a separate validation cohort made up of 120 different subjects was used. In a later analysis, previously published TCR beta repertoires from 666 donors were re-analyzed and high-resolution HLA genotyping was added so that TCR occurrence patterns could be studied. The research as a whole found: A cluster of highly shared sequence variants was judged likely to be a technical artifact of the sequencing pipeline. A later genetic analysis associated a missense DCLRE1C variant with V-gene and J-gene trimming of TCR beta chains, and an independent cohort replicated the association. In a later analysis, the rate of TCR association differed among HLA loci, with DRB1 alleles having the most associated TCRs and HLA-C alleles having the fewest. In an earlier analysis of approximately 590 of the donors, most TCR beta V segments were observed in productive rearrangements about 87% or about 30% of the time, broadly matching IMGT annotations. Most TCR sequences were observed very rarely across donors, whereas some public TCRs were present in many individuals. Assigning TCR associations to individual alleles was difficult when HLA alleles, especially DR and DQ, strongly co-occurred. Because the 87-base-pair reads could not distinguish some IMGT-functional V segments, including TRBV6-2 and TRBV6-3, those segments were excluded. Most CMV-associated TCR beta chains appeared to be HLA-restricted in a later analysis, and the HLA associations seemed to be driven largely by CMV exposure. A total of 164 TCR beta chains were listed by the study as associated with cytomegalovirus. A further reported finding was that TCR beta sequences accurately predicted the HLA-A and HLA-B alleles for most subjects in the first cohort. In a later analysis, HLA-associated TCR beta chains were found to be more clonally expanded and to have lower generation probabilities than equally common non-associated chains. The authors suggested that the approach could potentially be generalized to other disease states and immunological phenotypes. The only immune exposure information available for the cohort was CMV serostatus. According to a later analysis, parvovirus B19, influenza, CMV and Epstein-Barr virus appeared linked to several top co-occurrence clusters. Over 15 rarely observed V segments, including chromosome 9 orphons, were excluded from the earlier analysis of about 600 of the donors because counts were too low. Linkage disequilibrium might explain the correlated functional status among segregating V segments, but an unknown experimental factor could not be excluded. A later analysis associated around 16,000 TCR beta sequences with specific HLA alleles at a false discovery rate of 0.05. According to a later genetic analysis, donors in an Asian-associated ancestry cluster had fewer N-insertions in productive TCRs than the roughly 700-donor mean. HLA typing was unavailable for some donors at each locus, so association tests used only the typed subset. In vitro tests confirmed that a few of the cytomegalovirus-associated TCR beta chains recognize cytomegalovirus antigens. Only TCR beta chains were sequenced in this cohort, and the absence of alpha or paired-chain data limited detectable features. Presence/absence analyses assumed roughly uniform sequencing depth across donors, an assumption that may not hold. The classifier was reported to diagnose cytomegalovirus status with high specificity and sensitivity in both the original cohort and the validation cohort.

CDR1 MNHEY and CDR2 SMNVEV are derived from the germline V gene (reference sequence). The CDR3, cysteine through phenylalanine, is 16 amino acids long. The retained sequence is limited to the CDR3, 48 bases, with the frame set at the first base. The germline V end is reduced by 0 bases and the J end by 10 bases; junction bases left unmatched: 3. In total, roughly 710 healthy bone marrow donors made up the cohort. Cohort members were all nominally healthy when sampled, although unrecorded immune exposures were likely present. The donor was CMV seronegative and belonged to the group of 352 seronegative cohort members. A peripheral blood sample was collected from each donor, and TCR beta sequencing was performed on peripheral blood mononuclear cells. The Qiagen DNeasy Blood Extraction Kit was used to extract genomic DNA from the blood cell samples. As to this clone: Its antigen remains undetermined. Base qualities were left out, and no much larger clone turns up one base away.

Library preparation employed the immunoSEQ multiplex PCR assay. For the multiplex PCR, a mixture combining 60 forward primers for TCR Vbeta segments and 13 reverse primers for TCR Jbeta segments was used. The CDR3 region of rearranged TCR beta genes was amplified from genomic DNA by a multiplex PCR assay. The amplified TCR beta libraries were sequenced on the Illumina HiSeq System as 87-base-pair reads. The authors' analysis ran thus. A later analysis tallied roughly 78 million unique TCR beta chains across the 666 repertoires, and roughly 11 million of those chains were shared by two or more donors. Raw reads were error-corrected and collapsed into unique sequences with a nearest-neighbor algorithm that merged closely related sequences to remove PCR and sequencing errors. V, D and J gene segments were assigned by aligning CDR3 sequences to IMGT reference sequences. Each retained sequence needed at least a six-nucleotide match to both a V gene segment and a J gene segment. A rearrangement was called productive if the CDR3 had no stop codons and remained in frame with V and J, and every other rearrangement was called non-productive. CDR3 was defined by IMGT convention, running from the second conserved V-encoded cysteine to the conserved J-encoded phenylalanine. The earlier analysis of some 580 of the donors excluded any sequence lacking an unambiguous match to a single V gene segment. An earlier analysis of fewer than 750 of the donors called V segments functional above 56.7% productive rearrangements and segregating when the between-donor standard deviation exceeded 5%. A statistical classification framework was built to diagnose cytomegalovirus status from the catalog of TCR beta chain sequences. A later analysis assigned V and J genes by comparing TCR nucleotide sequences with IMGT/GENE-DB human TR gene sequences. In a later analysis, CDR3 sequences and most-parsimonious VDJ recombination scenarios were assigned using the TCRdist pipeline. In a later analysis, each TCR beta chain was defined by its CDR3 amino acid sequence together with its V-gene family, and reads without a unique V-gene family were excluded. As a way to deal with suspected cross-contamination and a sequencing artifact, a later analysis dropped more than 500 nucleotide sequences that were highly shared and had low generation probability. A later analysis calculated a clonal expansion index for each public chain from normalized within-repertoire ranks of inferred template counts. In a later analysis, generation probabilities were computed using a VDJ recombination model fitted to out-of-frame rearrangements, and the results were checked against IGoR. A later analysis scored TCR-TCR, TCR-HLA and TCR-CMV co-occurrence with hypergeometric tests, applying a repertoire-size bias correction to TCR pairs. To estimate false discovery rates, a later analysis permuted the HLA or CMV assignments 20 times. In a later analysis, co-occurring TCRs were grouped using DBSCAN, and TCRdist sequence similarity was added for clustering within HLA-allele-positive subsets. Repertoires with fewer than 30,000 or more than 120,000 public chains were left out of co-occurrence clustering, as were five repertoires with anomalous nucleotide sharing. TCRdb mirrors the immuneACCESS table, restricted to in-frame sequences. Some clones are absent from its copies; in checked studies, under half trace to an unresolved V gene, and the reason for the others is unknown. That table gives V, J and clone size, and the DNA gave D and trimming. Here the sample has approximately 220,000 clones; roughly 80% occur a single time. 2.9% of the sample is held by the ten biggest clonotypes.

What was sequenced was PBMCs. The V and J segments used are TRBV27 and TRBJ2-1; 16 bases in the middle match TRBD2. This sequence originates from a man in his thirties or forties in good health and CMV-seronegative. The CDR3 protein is CASSLSGTSGGVEQFF. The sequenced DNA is TGTGCCAGCAGTTTATCGGGGACTAGCGGGGGGGTGGAGCAGTTCTTC.